This T cell receptor beta chain originates from a study of T cell changes during pregnancy in multiple sclerosis. Method: immunoSEQ multiplex PCR; TCRdb's copy keeps in-frame clones and lacks some. The data show under 50,000 clones, roughly 93% seen once. The CDR3 is 15 residues long. The V gene's germline CDR1 is SNHLY and CDR2 FYNNEI. Between the trimmed V and J ends, which lost 3 bases and 5 bases, there was a span of 13 bases. This material consisted of CD8+ T cells from peripheral blood mononuclear cells, taken in the third trimester of pregnancy. The chain uses TRBV2 and TRBJ1-4; D is possibly TRBD1 (5 bases). The TCR sequence derives from a female donor with multiple sclerosis, enrolled in a pregnancy study. CDR3 DNA: TGTGCCAGCAGTGAGGGGGAGGGGCTGAATGAAAAACTGTTTTTT. Amino acid sequence: CASSEGEGLNEKLFF.